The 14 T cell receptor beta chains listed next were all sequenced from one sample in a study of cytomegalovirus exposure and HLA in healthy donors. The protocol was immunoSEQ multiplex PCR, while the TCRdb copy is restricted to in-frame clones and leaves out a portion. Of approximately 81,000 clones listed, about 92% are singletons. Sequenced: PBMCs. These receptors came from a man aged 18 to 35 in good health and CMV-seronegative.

The CDR3 here is CATSRAIKLAGGDNEQFF. The DNA for the CDR3 is TGTGCCACCAGCAGAGCTATTAAACTAGCGGGAGGGGACAATGAGCAGTTCTTC. The V and J genes are TRBV15 and TRBJ2-1; 13 bases line up with TRBD2. V lost 1 base to trimming and J lost 5 bases; unmatched junction nucleotides: 8. There are 18 residues in the CDR3. Germline loops: CDR1 LNHNV, CDR2 YYDKDF (reference sequence).

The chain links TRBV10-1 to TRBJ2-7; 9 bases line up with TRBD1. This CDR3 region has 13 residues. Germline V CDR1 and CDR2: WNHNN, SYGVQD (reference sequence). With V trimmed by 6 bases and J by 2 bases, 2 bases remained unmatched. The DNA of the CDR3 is TGCGCCAGCAGGGGGACAGGGACCTACGAGCAGTACTTC. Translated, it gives CASRGTGTYEQYF.

The CDR3 region is CASWDNAYEQYF. CDR3 DNA sequence: TGTGCCAGCTGGGACAACGCCTACGAGCAGTACTTC. J is TRBJ2-7 and V is TRBV6-1; tentative D call: TRBD1 (6 bases). CDR1 MNHNS and CDR2 SASEGT come from the germline V gene. CDR3 length: 12 amino acids. V was cut by 8 bases and J by 2 bases, with 10 bases left in between.

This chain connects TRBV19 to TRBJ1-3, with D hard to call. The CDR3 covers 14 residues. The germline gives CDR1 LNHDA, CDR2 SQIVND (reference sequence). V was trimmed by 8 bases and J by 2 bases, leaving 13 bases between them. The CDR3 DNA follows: TGTGCCAGTTCATACGACAAGGCTGGAAACACCATATATTTT. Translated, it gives CASSYDKAGNTIYF.

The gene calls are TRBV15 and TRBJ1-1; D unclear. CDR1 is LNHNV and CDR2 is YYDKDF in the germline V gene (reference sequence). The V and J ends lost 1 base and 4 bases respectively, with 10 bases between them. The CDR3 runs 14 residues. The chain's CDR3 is CATSRGGSSTEAFF. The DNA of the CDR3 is TGTGCCACCAGCAGAGGAGGCAGTAGCACTGAAGCTTTCTTT.

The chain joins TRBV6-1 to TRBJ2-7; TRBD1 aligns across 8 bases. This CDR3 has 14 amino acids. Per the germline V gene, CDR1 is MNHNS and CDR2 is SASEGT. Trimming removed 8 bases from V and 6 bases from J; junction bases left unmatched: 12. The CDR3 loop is CASGRQGILVEQYF. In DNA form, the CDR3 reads TGTGCCAGCGGAAGACAGGGGATCCTAGTCGAGCAGTACTTC.

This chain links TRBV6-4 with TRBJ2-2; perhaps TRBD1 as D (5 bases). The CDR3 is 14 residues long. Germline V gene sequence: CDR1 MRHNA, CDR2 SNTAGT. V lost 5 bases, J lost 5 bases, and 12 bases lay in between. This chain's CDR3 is CASSPSPGTGELFF. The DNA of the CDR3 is TGTGCCAGCAGTCCATCTCCAGGGACCGGGGAGCTGTTTTTT.

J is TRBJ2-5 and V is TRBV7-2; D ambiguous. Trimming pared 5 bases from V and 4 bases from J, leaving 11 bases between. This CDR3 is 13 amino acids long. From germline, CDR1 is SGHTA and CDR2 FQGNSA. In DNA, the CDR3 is TGTGCCAGCAGCCGAGCCCCGGGAGAGACCCAGTACTTC. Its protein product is CASSRAPGETQYF. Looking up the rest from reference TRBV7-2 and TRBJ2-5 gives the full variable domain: GAGVSQSPSNKVTEKGKDVELRCDPISGHTALYWYRQSLGQGLEFLIYFQGNSAPDKSGLPSDRFSAERTGGSVSTLTIQRTQQEDSAVYLCASSRAPGETQYFGPGTRLLVL.

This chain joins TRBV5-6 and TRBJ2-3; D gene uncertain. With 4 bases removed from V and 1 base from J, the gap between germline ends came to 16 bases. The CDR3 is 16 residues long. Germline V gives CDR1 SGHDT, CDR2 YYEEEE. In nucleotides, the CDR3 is TGTGCCAGCAGCCTATGGGTGCAGGCAGGCACAGATACGCAGTATTTT. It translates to CASSLWVQAGTDTQYF.

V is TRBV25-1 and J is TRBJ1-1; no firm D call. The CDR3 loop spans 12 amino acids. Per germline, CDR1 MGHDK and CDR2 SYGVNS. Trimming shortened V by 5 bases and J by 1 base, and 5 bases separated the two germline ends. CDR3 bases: TGTGCCAGCAGTCTAGGGAACACTGAAGCTTTCTTT. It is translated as CASSLGNTEAFF.

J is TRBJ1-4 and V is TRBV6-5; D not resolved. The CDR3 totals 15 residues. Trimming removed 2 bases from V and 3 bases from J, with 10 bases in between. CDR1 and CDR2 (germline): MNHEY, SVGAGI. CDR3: CASSYRADSNEKLFF. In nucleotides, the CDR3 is TGTGCCAGCAGTTACCGGGCGGACTCTAATGAAAAACTGTTTTTT.

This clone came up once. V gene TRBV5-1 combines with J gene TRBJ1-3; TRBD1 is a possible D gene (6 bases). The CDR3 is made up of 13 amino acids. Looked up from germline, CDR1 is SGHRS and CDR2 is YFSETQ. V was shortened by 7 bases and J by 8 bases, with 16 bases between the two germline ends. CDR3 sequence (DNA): TGCGCCAGCGGAGGGGGGGACCTAGACACCATATATTTT. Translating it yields CASGGGDLDTIYF.

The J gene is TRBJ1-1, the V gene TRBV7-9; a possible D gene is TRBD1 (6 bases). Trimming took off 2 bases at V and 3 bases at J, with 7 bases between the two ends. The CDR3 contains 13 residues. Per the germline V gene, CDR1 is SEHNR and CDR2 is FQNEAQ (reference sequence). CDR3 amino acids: CASSLRQDTEAFF. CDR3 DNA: TGTGCCAGCAGCTTACGACAGGACACTGAAGCTTTCTTT.

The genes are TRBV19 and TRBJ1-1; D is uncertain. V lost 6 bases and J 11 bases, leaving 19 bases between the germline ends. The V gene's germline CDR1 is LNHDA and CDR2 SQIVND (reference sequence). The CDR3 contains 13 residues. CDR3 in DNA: TGTGCCAGTAGCCCTCAGAGGGCCGCCGATGCTTTCTTT. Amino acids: CASSPQRAADAFF.